This record looks at one T cell receptor beta chain sequence and its context. The CDR3 has 13 amino acids. The V and J ends lost 0 bases and 6 bases respectively, with 9 bases between them. Germline values: CDR1 LGHNT, CDR2 FRNRAP. Under the authors' procedure: Amplification with reference gene primers provided the estimates of nucleated cell counts. Generated by immunoSEQ multiplex PCR, the TCRdb table keeps only in-frame clones and is missing some. V and J calls and clone size follow that table, whereas D and trimming were derived from the DNA. The sample carries roughly 410,000 clones, about 87% recorded once. One Seattle source followed patients from active infection through their disease course. This sample was included in a study of blood T cell repertoires in COVID-19. Study background: Researchers got acute and convalescent COVID-19 samples from the United States, Italy and Spain. PBMCs, B-cell-depleted T cells, or T cells were the source of the cDNA or gDNA that made up the material.

The V gene is TRBV12-5, the J gene TRBJ2-7; possible D gene TRBD1, 6 bases. The specimen was peripheral blood. The TCR originated in a woman aged 55 to 70 with COVID-19, enrolled during active disease. This CDR3 is CASGLVDRFEQYF. The CDR3 DNA sequence: TGTGCTAGTGGTTTGGTCGACAGGTTCGAGCAGTACTTC. The full variable domain, rest sourced from reference TRBV12-5 and TRBJ2-7, is DARVTQTPRHKVTEMGQEVTMRCQPILGHNTVFWYRQTMMQGLELLAYFRNRAPLDDSGMPKDRFSAEMPDATLATLKIQPSEPRDSAVYFCASGLVDRFEQYFGPGTRLTVT.